This record concerns one T cell receptor (beta chain) sequence. Its antigen is still unknown. V was pared by 0 bases and J by 4 bases, with 16 bases between. This CDR3 is built from 16 residues. The germline gives CDR1 SGDLS, CDR2 YYNGEE. These data are taken from a study of CD8+ T cells in alopecia areata. Findings of the study overall: Across lesional scalp, and particularly alopecia totalis/universalis, clonality surpassed that of normal scalp. The study found tofacitinib significantly decreased scalp clonality and expanded CD8+ clones among the top 100. Between patients, shared TCR sequences were less clear than in mice. This was possibly due in part to HLA diversity in the patient population.

RNA was isolated and reverse transcribed to cDNA, the sequencing template. Data came from immunoSEQ multiplex PCR; TCRdb stores just in-frame clones and leaves some out. The sample records 150,000 to 200,000 clones, roughly 70% being singletons. The sample's treatment: oral pan-JAK inhibitor, 5-10 mg twice daily. The TCR originated in a human donor with alopecia areata. The chain is built from TRBV9 and TRBJ1-2; D ambiguous. The specimen comprised CD4+ T cells sorted from blood, sampled around week 50, from a patient treated with tofacitinib. This CDR3 reads CASSVVDSGPLYGYTF. The CDR3 DNA follows: TGTGCCAGCAGCGTAGTTGATTCTGGCCCCCTCTATGGCTACACCTTC. Together with reference TRBV9 and TRBJ1-2, the CDR3 gives the full variable domain: DSGVTQTPKHLITATGQRVTLRCSPRSGDLSVYWYQQSLDQGLQFLIQYYNGEERAKGNILERFSAQQFPDLHSELNLSSLELGDSALYFCASSVVDSGPLYGYTFGSGTRLTVV.